A selection of T cell receptor beta chains follows, all from one sample in a study of OX40 agonist ivuxolimab in advanced cancers. TCRdb's table, derived via immunoSEQ multiplex PCR, lists solely in-frame clones and lacks some. The sample yields about 75,000 clones, over 85% seen once. The sequenced sample was CD4+ or CD8+ T cells sorted from blood, obtained in a trial of the OX40 agonist ivuxolimab. These receptors came from an adult with an advanced solid tumor such as melanoma, head and neck, liver or kidney cancer. Each CDR3 is given with its conserved first and last residue. The D gene is left open where the match is weak. A row's size may be missing; if present it is once, few, many or a size class.

CDR3nt: TGTGCCAGCAGTACAGGGGACAGGGCAAAAAATTTT; CDR3aa: CASSTGDRAKNF; j_gene: TRBJ1-5; abundance: once; d_gene: TRBD1; len: 12; v_gene: TRBV28
CDR3nt: TGTGCCAGCAGCTCAGGGGGGGTTGGTAATTCACCCCTCCACTTT; CDR3aa: CASSSGGVGNSPLHF; j_gene: TRBJ1-6; abundance: NA; d_gene: TRBD1; len: 15; v_gene: TRBV7-2
CDR3nt: TGTGCCAGCAGCTTAAGACTAGCGGGAGAGGGCCAAGAGACCCAGTACTTC; CDR3aa: CASSLRLAGEGQETQYF; j_gene: TRBJ2-5; abundance: once; d_gene: TRBD2; len: 17; v_gene: TRBV11-2
CDR3nt: TGTGCCAGCAGTTACTCAGCGGGGTTGGAGACCCAGTACTTC; CDR3aa: CASSYSAGLETQYF; j_gene: TRBJ2-5; abundance: NA; d_gene: TRBD2; len: 14; v_gene: TRBV6-6
CDR3nt: TGTGCCAGTAGTACCGTTGGGGGGGAGACCCAGTACTTC; CDR3aa: CASSTVGGETQYF; j_gene: TRBJ2-5; abundance: NA; d_gene: NA; len: 13; v_gene: TRBV19
CDR3nt: TGTGCCAGCAGTGAAATGGCTAGCGGGAGGGTATATGAGCAGTTCTTC; CDR3aa: CASSEMASGRVYEQFF; j_gene: TRBJ2-1; abundance: NA; d_gene: TRBD2; len: 16; v_gene: TRBV25-1
CDR3nt: TGTGCCAGCTCACCACAAGGGGGACAGGGACTCTACGAGCAGTACTTC; CDR3aa: CASSPQGGQGLYEQYF; j_gene: TRBJ2-7; abundance: once; d_gene: TRBD1; len: 16; v_gene: TRBV18
CDR3nt: TGTGCCAGCAGCACGACAGGGGGCAACGAGCAGTACTTC; CDR3aa: CASSTTGGNEQYF; j_gene: TRBJ2-7; abundance: NA; d_gene: TRBD1; len: 13; v_gene: TRBV7-2
CDR3nt: TGTGCCAGCTCACCACCGCCCTACTCCTACAATGAGCAGTTCTTC; CDR3aa: CASSPPPYSYNEQFF; j_gene: TRBJ2-1; abundance: once; d_gene: NA; len: 15; v_gene: TRBV18
CDR3nt: TGCGCCAGCAGCTTGGAAACAGTTAACTATGGCTACACCTTC; CDR3aa: CASSLETVNYGYTF; j_gene: TRBJ1-2; abundance: once; d_gene: NA; len: 14; v_gene: TRBV5-1
CDR3nt: TGTGCCAGCAGCCATCCGGGACGGCACTACGAGCAGTACTTC; CDR3aa: CASSHPGRHYEQYF; j_gene: TRBJ2-7; abundance: NA; d_gene: NA; len: 14; v_gene: TRBV14
CDR3nt: TGTGCCAGCAGCTTGCCTAACTCCGGGGAGCTGTTTTTT; CDR3aa: CASSLPNSGELFF; j_gene: TRBJ2-2; abundance: NA; d_gene: NA; len: 13; v_gene: TRBV5-4
CDR3nt: TGTGCCACCAGCCTAGAATCAGGGGTTGGAAACACCATATATTTT; CDR3aa: CATSLESGVGNTIYF; j_gene: TRBJ1-3; abundance: NA; d_gene: NA; len: 15; v_gene: TRBV15
CDR3nt: TGTGCCAGCAGTCCCATGGCCCTCCTTTCCGGGGCTGAAGCTTTCTTT; CDR3aa: CASSPMALLSGAEAFF; j_gene: TRBJ1-1; abundance: NA; d_gene: NA; len: 16; v_gene: TRBV27
CDR3nt: TGTGCCAGCAGCGCCTACTCCTACAATGAGCAGTTCTTC; CDR3aa: CASSAYSYNEQFF; j_gene: TRBJ2-1; abundance: once; d_gene: NA; len: 13; v_gene: TRBV9
CDR3nt: TGTGCCAGCAGCCAACGGGTATTAGATAACATTCAGTACTTC; CDR3aa: CASSQRVLDNIQYF; j_gene: TRBJ2-4; abundance: NA; d_gene: NA; len: 14; v_gene: TRBV7-2
CDR3nt: TGTGCCAGCATCCCCGAGACTGGGACTTACAATGAGCAGTTCTTC; CDR3aa: CASIPETGTYNEQFF; j_gene: TRBJ2-1; abundance: NA; d_gene: NA; len: 15; v_gene: TRBV7-2
CDR3nt: TGTGCCTGGAGCCATAGGACAGACGCAACTAATGAAAAACTGTTTTTT; CDR3aa: CAWSHRTDATNEKLFF; j_gene: TRBJ1-4; abundance: NA; d_gene: NA; len: 16; v_gene: TRBV30
CDR3nt: TGTGCCAGCAGCTTTGGGCCGCAGGCCGGGGAGCTGTTTTTT; CDR3aa: CASSFGPQAGELFF; j_gene: TRBJ2-2; abundance: NA; d_gene: NA; len: 14; v_gene: TRBV5-6
CDR3nt: TGTGCCAGCCGCACGATGGCGGGACGCACAGATACGCAGTATTTT; CDR3aa: CASRTMAGRTDTQYF; j_gene: TRBJ2-3; abundance: NA; d_gene: NA; len: 15; v_gene: TRBV18
CDR3nt: TGTGCCATCAGTGAGCCCGGGGGACAGGGGGGCGGCTATGGCTACACCTTC; CDR3aa: CAISEPGGQGGGYGYTF; j_gene: TRBJ1-2; abundance: NA; d_gene: TRBD1; len: 17; v_gene: TRBV10-3
CDR3nt: TGTGCCAGCAGTGTAGGGGGGACGGACAATGAGCAGTTCTTC; CDR3aa: CASSVGGTDNEQFF; j_gene: TRBJ2-1; abundance: NA; d_gene: NA; len: 14; v_gene: TRBV2
CDR3nt: TGTGCCAGCAGGGTACAGGGTACCGCTAACTATGGCTACACCTTC; CDR3aa: CASRVQGTANYGYTF; j_gene: TRBJ1-2; abundance: NA; d_gene: NA; len: 15; v_gene: TRBV6-5
CDR3nt: TGTGCCAGCATACGCGCGGAGCCCAGCTCCTACGAGCAGTACTTC; CDR3aa: CASIRAEPSSYEQYF; j_gene: TRBJ2-7; abundance: NA; d_gene: NA; len: 15; v_gene: TRBV27
CDR3nt: TGTGCCAGCAGCCCCTCGAACGACAGGGGCGGCCCCTCCTTC; CDR3aa: CASSPSNDRGGPSF; j_gene: TRBJ1-2; abundance: NA; d_gene: TRBD1; len: 14; v_gene: TRBV11-2
CDR3nt: TGTGCCAGCAGCTTGGTCAGGGGTGGTTTCGAGACCCAGTACTTC; CDR3aa: CASSLVRGGFETQYF; j_gene: TRBJ2-5; abundance: NA; d_gene: NA; len: 15; v_gene: TRBV5-6
CDR3nt: TGTGCCAGCTCACTAGCGGGACGGAGCTCCTACGAGCAGTACTTC; CDR3aa: CASSLAGRSSYEQYF; j_gene: TRBJ2-7; abundance: once; d_gene: TRBD2; len: 15; v_gene: TRBV18
CDR3nt: TGTGCCAGTAGTATAGGGGCCCGAAATACGCAGTATTTT; CDR3aa: CASSIGARNTQYF; j_gene: TRBJ2-3; abundance: NA; d_gene: NA; len: 13; v_gene: TRBV19
CDR3nt: TGTGCCAGCAGTCCTACCGGGGGGAGAAACACTGAAGCTTTCTTT; CDR3aa: CASSPTGGRNTEAFF; j_gene: TRBJ1-1; abundance: NA; d_gene: NA; len: 15; v_gene: TRBV27
CDR3nt: TGTGCCAGCAGCATCGACAGCTTCGACGGGGAGCTGTTTTTT; CDR3aa: CASSIDSFDGELFF; j_gene: TRBJ2-2; abundance: NA; d_gene: NA; len: 14; v_gene: TRBV5-6
CDR3nt: TGTGCCAGTAGTATCGAGTCTTTCGGGGATCAGCCCCAGCATTTT; CDR3aa: CASSIESFGDQPQHF; j_gene: TRBJ1-5; abundance: few; d_gene: NA; len: 15; v_gene: TRBV19
CDR3nt: TGTGCCAGCTCACCGGTGACAGGGGGGGCTCAGACTGAAGCTTTCTTT; CDR3aa: CASSPVTGGAQTEAFF; j_gene: TRBJ1-1; abundance: NA; d_gene: TRBD1; len: 16; v_gene: TRBV18
CDR3nt: TGTGCCAGCAGCGTAGCTGAGGGTCTAGCGATCTACAATGAGCAGTTCTTC; CDR3aa: CASSVAEGLAIYNEQFF; j_gene: TRBJ2-1; abundance: NA; d_gene: NA; len: 17; v_gene: TRBV9
CDR3nt: TGTGCCAGCAGCCCCTGGGACGGGAGAGGTAATGAGCAGTTCTTC; CDR3aa: CASSPWDGRGNEQFF; j_gene: TRBJ2-1; abundance: NA; d_gene: NA; len: 15; v_gene: TRBV14
CDR3nt: TGTGCCAGCAGCCCGGACAGAAACTATGGCTACACCTTC; CDR3aa: CASSPDRNYGYTF; j_gene: TRBJ1-2; abundance: NA; d_gene: NA; len: 13; v_gene: TRBV5-6
CDR3nt: TGCGCCAGCAGCCAAGATAGGGTCCAGGGTCAATTCCTTATTAACACCGGGGAGCTGTTTTTT; CDR3aa: CASSQDRVQGQFLINTGELFF; j_gene: TRBJ2-2; abundance: once; d_gene: NA; len: 21; v_gene: TRBV4-3
CDR3nt: TGTGCCAGCAGTTTCCGTAGGGACAGGGTGGGTGGCTACACCTTC; CDR3aa: CASSFRRDRVGGYTF; j_gene: TRBJ1-2; abundance: NA; d_gene: TRBD1; len: 15; v_gene: TRBV28
CDR3nt: TGCGCCAGCAGCTTGGGCGCCGCGGCCAATGAAAAACTGTTTTTT; CDR3aa: CASSLGAAANEKLFF; j_gene: TRBJ1-4; abundance: few; d_gene: NA; len: 15; v_gene: TRBV5-1
CDR3nt: TGTGCCAGCAGACCTAGGACTAGCGGGAGCCCAGATACGCAGTATTTT; CDR3aa: CASRPRTSGSPDTQYF; j_gene: TRBJ2-3; abundance: NA; d_gene: TRBD2; len: 16; v_gene: TRBV6-6
CDR3nt: TGTGCCAGCAGCCCCCCTCCGGGTAACTATGGCTACACCTTC; CDR3aa: CASSPPPGNYGYTF; j_gene: TRBJ1-2; abundance: once; d_gene: NA; len: 14; v_gene: TRBV27
CDR3nt: TGCGCCAGCAGCTTGGCCGGTCTAGCCATCACCGGGGAGCTGTTTTTT; CDR3aa: CASSLAGLAITGELFF; j_gene: TRBJ2-2; abundance: NA; d_gene: NA; len: 16; v_gene: TRBV5-1
CDR3nt: TGTGCCAGCAGTGAAGTAGGGAATAGTCCTACTAACTATGGCTACACCTTC; CDR3aa: CASSEVGNSPTNYGYTF; j_gene: TRBJ1-2; abundance: NA; d_gene: NA; len: 17; v_gene: TRBV6-1
CDR3nt: TGTGCCAGCAGCTTATCGGGGTTCCCCGGACAGGGTAGCGGCTACACCTTC; CDR3aa: CASSLSGFPGQGSGYTF; j_gene: TRBJ1-2; abundance: NA; d_gene: TRBD1; len: 17; v_gene: TRBV7-3
CDR3nt: TGTGCCAGTAGTACTTCGGACTACATTCAGTACTTC; CDR3aa: CASSTSDYIQYF; j_gene: TRBJ2-4; abundance: NA; d_gene: NA; len: 12; v_gene: TRBV19
CDR3nt: TGCAGCGCTAGAGACAGTTTTAAATTGGAGACCCAGTACTTC; CDR3aa: CSARDSFKLETQYF; j_gene: TRBJ2-5; abundance: NA; d_gene: NA; len: 14; v_gene: TRBV29-1
CDR3nt: TGTGCCAGCAGGACACCGGGACAGGGGGACTATGGCTACACCTTC; CDR3aa: CASRTPGQGDYGYTF; j_gene: TRBJ1-2; abundance: NA; d_gene: TRBD1; len: 15; v_gene: TRBV28
CDR3nt: TGTGCCAGCAGTTACAGGCGGGAAGACGGCAGCACAGATACGCAGTATTTT; CDR3aa: CASSYRREDGSTDTQYF; j_gene: TRBJ2-3; abundance: once; d_gene: NA; len: 17; v_gene: TRBV6-8
CDR3nt: TGTGCCTGCCCCCCTACCGGGGCATTGGACTATGGCTACACCTTC; CDR3aa: CACPPTGALDYGYTF; j_gene: TRBJ1-2; abundance: NA; d_gene: NA; len: 15; v_gene: TRBV30
CDR3nt: TGTGCCAGCAGCTCAGACAGGAGGCAGTACTTC; CDR3aa: CASSSDRRQYF; j_gene: TRBJ2-7; abundance: NA; d_gene: NA; len: 11; v_gene: TRBV7-9
CDR3nt: TGTGCCAGCAGCTTGGGGAGCACCGGGGAGCTGTTTTTT; CDR3aa: CASSLGSTGELFF; j_gene: TRBJ2-2; abundance: NA; d_gene: NA; len: 13; v_gene: TRBV5-6
CDR3nt: TGTGCCAGCAGCTCCGACAGGGCCGCCTACGAGCAGTACTTC; CDR3aa: CASSSDRAAYEQYF; j_gene: TRBJ2-7; abundance: NA; d_gene: TRBD1; len: 14; v_gene: TRBV7-9
CDR3nt: TGTGCCAGCAGCTCCCGTTCGAGGGACAGAAAGGGTGAGCAGTTCTTC; CDR3aa: CASSSRSRDRKGEQFF; j_gene: TRBJ2-1; abundance: NA; d_gene: TRBD1; len: 16; v_gene: TRBV11-3
CDR3nt: TGTGCCAGCAGCTTAGGACTACCGGGACAGGGGAACTACGAGCAGTACTTC; CDR3aa: CASSLGLPGQGNYEQYF; j_gene: TRBJ2-7; abundance: NA; d_gene: TRBD1; len: 17; v_gene: TRBV7-2